This section outlines one T cell receptor beta chain sequence together with its context. No antigen is known for it. The source of the sample is a study of shared clonotypes between healthy human individuals. Study overall: Aged between 18 and 49, the donors were a couple of women and three men. Points from the study as a whole: Shared clonotypes across all four donors exceeded non-shared ones in generation probability.

The CDR3 extends over 13 amino acids. V was pared by 5 bases and J by 1 base, with 9 bases between. CDR1 and CDR2 from the germline V gene are SEHNR and FQNEAQ (reference sequence). Terminally differentiated effector memory CD45RA+ cells were left out of the naive CD8 fraction, which was CD45RO-negative and positively selected for CCR7. Recent vaccinations or acute infections were absent in the healthy HIV-negative adult donors. Genomic DNA (from each subset) was split evenly across several immunoSEQ plates. Sequencing was performed with immunoSEQ multiplex PCR; in TCRdb, only in-frame clones are kept and a portion is missing. The sample records approximately 2,000,000 clones, approximately 92% being singletons.

This clonotype was obtained from a man younger than 35 in good health. Some clones in this sample may be carry-over from other donors' samples. The sequenced sample consisted of naive CD8+ T cells from PBMCs. This chain links TRBV7-9 with TRBJ2-7; D possibly corresponds to TRBD1 (6 bases). The CDR3: CASSQDRSYEQYF. The CDR3, as DNA: TGTGCCAGCAGCCAAGACAGGTCCTACGAGCAGTACTTC.